This paragraph reports one T cell receptor beta chain. The sample is drawn from a study of T cells after yellow fever vaccination. A single record per CDR3 protein comes from TCRdb applying MiXCR to the 5' RACE reads. The table lists roughly 300,000 distinct CDR3 sequences, roughly 8% of them singletons. Germline V gene data show CDR1 as LNHDA and CDR2 as SQIVND (reference sequence). The CDR3 has 17 residues. Unmatched junction bases numbered 5, after V lost 4 bases and J lost 0 bases. This material consisted of PBMCs, taken roughly 46 days after the first yellow fever vaccination. V is TRBV19 and J is TRBJ2-1; 11 bases line up with TRBD2. The origin of this receptor is a man between 18 and 35 years old who received the YFV17D yellow fever vaccine. The CDR3 here is CASSTTSGEDSYNEQFF. DNA for the CDR3: TGTGCCAGTAGTACGACTAGCGGGGAGGACTCCTACAATGAGCAGTTCTTC. Complete variable domain (other parts from reference TRBV19 and TRBJ2-1): DGGITQSPKYLFRKEGQNVTLSCEQNLNHDAMYWYRQDPGQGLRLIYYSQIVNDFQKGDIAEGYSVSREKKESFPLTVTSAQKNPTAFYLCASSTTSGEDSYNEQFFGPGTRLTVL.